This T cell receptor (beta chain) was found in a study of identical twins. TCRdb fed the 5' RACE reads into MiXCR, producing one record per CDR3 protein. The table shows more than 400,000 distinct CDR3 sequences, with nearly 15% occurring only once. The CDR3 is made up of 14 amino acids. The ends were cut back, 3 bases at V and 0 bases at J, with 7 bases in the middle. Germline CDR1 reads LGHDT; CDR2 reads YNNKEL (reference sequence). Concerning this clonotype: A much larger clone is a single base away; this may be a read error.

Every donor was a healthy Caucasian. This same sample was also part of a study on yellow fever vaccine responses in identical twins.

The specimen was CD4+ T cells sorted from blood. The clonotype originates from a woman younger than 30 in good health. The chain joins TRBV3-1 to TRBJ2-3; a weak D match, TRBD2 (5 bases). CDR3: CASSHRTSTDTQYF. In nucleotides, the CDR3 is TGTGCCAGCAGCCATCGGACTAGCACAGATACGCAGTATTTT.